These T cell receptor beta chains were read from a single sample in a study of T cells after yellow fever vaccination. TCRdb reprocessed the 5' RACE reads via MiXCR and lists one record per CDR3 protein. This table has roughly 27,000 distinct CDR3 sequences, less than 5.5% appearing once. The sequenced sample was CD8+ T cells sorted from PBMCs, obtained 10 days after the yellow fever booster vaccination. These receptor sequences come from a man aged 25-45 years who received the YFV17D yellow fever vaccine. CDR3s include the opening cysteine and the closing phenylalanine or tryptophan. Each record gives: clone size, V gene, D gene, J gene, CDR3 protein, CDR3 DNA. A D gene is named only where the DNA matches it firmly. Clone size is shown for a subset of rows, as once, few, many or a class of expanded clone.

clone_size: few; v_call: TRBV19; d_call: -; j_call: TRBJ1-2; cdr3_aa: CASSPSPANYGYTF; cdr3_nt: TGTGCCAGTAGCCCATCACCCGCTAACTATGGCTACACCTTC
clone_size: many; v_call: TRBV11-2; d_call: TRBD2; j_call: TRBJ2-1; cdr3_aa: CASSLVPSGSYNEQFF; cdr3_nt: TGTGCCAGCAGCTTAGTTCCTAGCGGGTCCTACAATGAGCAGTTCTTC
clone_size: many; v_call: TRBV6-1; d_call: TRBD2; j_call: TRBJ2-1; cdr3_aa: CASSAGTSFTEQFF; cdr3_nt: TGTGCCAGCAGTGCCGGGACTAGCTTTACTGAGCAGTTCTTC
clone_size: many; v_call: TRBV11-2; d_call: -; j_call: TRBJ2-7; cdr3_aa: CAGSGGVGEQYF; cdr3_nt: TGTGCCGGTTCAGGCGGCGTGGGCGAGCAGTACTTC
clone_size: many; v_call: TRBV9; d_call: -; j_call: TRBJ2-7; cdr3_aa: CASSGGGSSYEQYF; cdr3_nt: TGTGCCAGCAGCGGTGGAGGGTCCTCCTACGAGCAGTACTTC
clone_size: many; v_call: TRBV20-1; d_call: -; j_call: TRBJ2-7; cdr3_aa: CSASEVSSYEQYF; cdr3_nt: TGCAGTGCTAGCGAGGTGAGCTCCTACGAGCAGTACTTC
clone_size: many; v_call: TRBV9; d_call: -; j_call: TRBJ2-7; cdr3_aa: CASSPSLAAHEQYF; cdr3_nt: TGTGCCAGCAGCCCCTCGTTAGCGGCCCACGAGCAGTACTTC
clone_size: many; v_call: TRBV7-2; d_call: TRBD2; j_call: TRBJ2-7; cdr3_aa: CASSSVAGGHEQYF; cdr3_nt: TGTGCCAGCAGCTCCGTAGCGGGAGGTCACGAGCAGTACTTC
clone_size: few; v_call: TRBV6-5; d_call: TRBD2; j_call: TRBJ2-5; cdr3_aa: CASSYSAGDGETQYF; cdr3_nt: TGTGCCAGCAGTTATAGTGCGGGAGATGGAGAGACCCAGTACTTC
clone_size: many; v_call: TRBV14; d_call: -; j_call: TRBJ2-1; cdr3_aa: CASSQWGIGADEQFF; cdr3_nt: TGTGCCAGCAGCCAATGGGGGATAGGGGCTGATGAGCAGTTCTTC
clone_size: -; v_call: TRBV7-2; d_call: TRBD2; j_call: TRBJ2-3; cdr3_aa: CASPWAAGALTDTQYF; cdr3_nt: TGTGCCAGCCCATGGGCGGCGGGAGCTTTAACAGATACGCAGTATTTT
clone_size: many; v_call: TRBV6-5; d_call: -; j_call: TRBJ2-5; cdr3_aa: CASSYSVVTQETQYF; cdr3_nt: TGTGCCAGCAGTTACTCCGTTGTGACGCAGGAGACCCAGTACTTC
clone_size: -; v_call: TRBV29-1; d_call: -; j_call: TRBJ1-6; cdr3_aa: CSVAERSNSPLHF; cdr3_nt: TGCAGCGTTGCGGAGCGAAGTAATTCACCCCTCCACTTT
clone_size: many; v_call: TRBV4-3; d_call: -; j_call: TRBJ2-6; cdr3_aa: CASSQDGVGSGANVLTF; cdr3_nt: TGCGCCAGCAGCCAAGATGGGGTAGGGTCTGGGGCCAACGTCCTGACTTTC
clone_size: many; v_call: TRBV4-3; d_call: -; j_call: TRBJ2-5; cdr3_aa: CASSQRWDQETQYF; cdr3_nt: TGCGCCAGCAGCCAACGGTGGGACCAAGAGACCCAGTACTTC
clone_size: many; v_call: TRBV9; d_call: TRBD1; j_call: TRBJ1-1; cdr3_aa: CASSSGGALSIGTEAFF; cdr3_nt: TGTGCCAGCAGCTCAGGGGGGGCGCTTTCGATCGGCACTGAAGCTTTCTTT
clone_size: many; v_call: TRBV12-3/TRBV12-4; d_call: -; j_call: TRBJ2-7; cdr3_aa: CASGGTDAAEQYF; cdr3_nt: TGTGCCAGCGGTGGTACAGACGCGGCCGAGCAGTACTTC
clone_size: many; v_call: TRBV20-1; d_call: -; j_call: TRBJ2-7; cdr3_aa: CSAHGGGRSYEQYF; cdr3_nt: TGCAGTGCCCATGGGGGCGGTAGATCCTACGAGCAGTACTTC
clone_size: -; v_call: TRBV5-5; d_call: TRBD1; j_call: TRBJ1-5; cdr3_aa: CARSSGTGGQPQHF; cdr3_nt: TGTGCCAGGAGCTCTGGGACAGGAGGCCAGCCCCAGCATTTT
clone_size: many; v_call: TRBV5-6; d_call: -; j_call: TRBJ2-7; cdr3_aa: CASSQTSYEQYF; cdr3_nt: TGTGCCAGCAGCCAGACCTCCTACGAGCAGTACTTC
clone_size: many; v_call: TRBV2; d_call: -; j_call: TRBJ2-7; cdr3_aa: CASSDPGLRAQYF; cdr3_nt: TGTGCCAGCAGTGACCCTGGGCTACGTGCGCAGTACTTC
clone_size: many; v_call: TRBV9; d_call: -; j_call: TRBJ2-1; cdr3_aa: CASSGGVGEQFF; cdr3_nt: TGTGCCAGCAGCGGGGGGGTGGGCGAGCAGTTCTTC
clone_size: few; v_call: TRBV11-2; d_call: TRBD2; j_call: TRBJ2-7; cdr3_aa: CASSPTREGPYEQYF; cdr3_nt: TGTGCCAGCAGCCCTACGAGGGAGGGACCCTACGAGCAGTACTTC
clone_size: many; v_call: TRBV7-9; d_call: TRBD1; j_call: TRBJ1-4; cdr3_aa: CATGTGGEKLFF; cdr3_nt: TGTGCCACCGGGACAGGGGGCGAAAAACTGTTTTTT
clone_size: many; v_call: TRBV7-9; d_call: -; j_call: TRBJ2-5; cdr3_aa: CASRLFEGPPKGETQYF; cdr3_nt: TGTGCCAGCAGACTTTTCGAGGGCCCCCCAAAGGGAGAGACCCAGTACTTC